Each of the 14 T cell receptor beta chains below was sequenced from the same sample in a study of cytomegalovirus exposure and HLA in healthy donors. With 60 Vbeta and 13 Jbeta primers, the PCR was carried out. TCRdb's table, derived via immunoSEQ multiplex PCR, lists solely in-frame clones and lacks some. This sample's table has 53,000 or so clones. Specimen: PBMCs. These receptors originate from a young man in good health and CMV-seropositive.

The chain uses TRBV10-3 and TRBJ1-3; 8 bases are shared with TRBD1. The CDR3 covers 15 residues. Germline V gene sequence: CDR1 ENHRY, CDR2 SYGVKD. J lost 0 bases, V lost 10 bases, and 8 bases had no gene match. CDR3 DNA: TGTGCCACCAGGGGACAGGAGGACTCTGGAAACACCATATATTTT. It yields the protein CATRGQEDSGNTIYF.

The chain couples TRBV29-1 to TRBJ2-7; 7 positions agree with TRBD1. The CDR3 loop spans 13 amino acids. J was trimmed by 4 bases and V by 7 bases; bases with no gene match: 10. Germline V gene data show CDR1 as SQVTM and CDR2 as ANQGSEA. For the CDR3, the DNA is TGCAGCGCCCGAGCGGCAGGGGGTTACGAGCAGTACTTC. Translating gives CSARAAGGYEQYF.

The rearrangement links TRBV27 to TRBJ2-7, with D maybe TRBD1 (5 bases). V lost 3 bases and J 6 bases, leaving 9 bases between the germline ends. Germline CDR1 reads MNHEY; CDR2 reads SMNVEV (reference sequence). The CDR3 has 12 amino acids. CDR3 loop: CASSFWQGEQYF. The CDR3 nucleotides read TGTGCCAGCAGTTTTTGGCAGGGCGAGCAGTACTTC.

The J gene is TRBJ2-1, the V gene TRBV19; 7 nucleotides line up with TRBD2. This CDR3 spans 14 amino acids. CDR1 is LNHDA, CDR2 SQIVND, per germline (reference sequence). J lost 7 bases, V lost 3 bases, and 6 bases had no gene match. Here the CDR3 reads CASSMGGRENEQFF. Written as DNA, the CDR3 is TGTGCCAGTAGTATGGGGGGGAGGGAAAATGAGCAGTTCTTC.

The V call is TRBV2, the J call TRBJ2-1, with 8 nucleotides matching TRBD2. There are 15 residues in the CDR3. The J segment lost 4 bases and the V segment lost 4 bases, leaving 6 bases of the junction unmatched. The germline V gene encodes CDR1 SNHLY and CDR2 FYNNEI. CDR3 protein: CASSAETSVYNEQFF. As DNA, the CDR3 is TGTGCCAGCAGTGCAGAGACTAGCGTTTACAATGAGCAGTTCTTC.

Worth noting for this clone: The junction and the germline gene differ at one end; a read error may be behind it. The same CDR3 also results from other DNA sequences found in this sample. The chain couples TRBV6-5 to TRBJ1-1, with D perhaps TRBD1 (5 bases). The CDR3 totals 14 residues. In germline, CDR1 is MNHEY, CDR2 SVGAGI. The CDR3: CASSYSTVNTEAFF. The CDR3 DNA reads TGTGCCAGCAGTTACTCGACAGTGAACACTGAGGCTTTCTTT.

This rearrangement joins TRBV2 to TRBJ2-5; 8 bases match TRBD1. The J call may not be correct, given that the DNA end is closer to TRBJ2-7. Germline V gene sequence: CDR1 SNHLY, CDR2 FYNNEI. The CDR3 loop spans 13 amino acids. The CDR3 sequence is CASQRQGYDEQYF. The CDR3 nucleotides read TGTGCCAGCCAGAGACAGGGGTATGACGAGCAGTACTTC.

The chain links TRBV11-2 to TRBJ2-7; 7 bases agree with TRBD2. This CDR3 spans 15 amino acids. V was pared by 3 bases and J by 0 bases, with 5 bases of the junction left unmatched. The germline V gene has CDR1 SGHAT and CDR2 FQNNGV. The CDR3 here is CASSLSGMASYEQYF. CDR3 DNA sequence: TGTGCCAGCAGCTTGAGCGGGATGGCCTCCTACGAGCAGTACTTC.

The J gene is TRBJ2-5, the V gene TRBV11-2; TRBD2 matches 9 bases. After removal of 9 bases from V and 5 bases from J, the junction contained 10 bases not matched to a gene. This CDR3 contains 14 residues. Germline-derived CDR1 and CDR2 are SGHAT and FQNNGV. The CDR3 region is CASTEAGGFETQYF. In nucleotides, the CDR3 is TGTGCCAGTACGGAAGCGGGGGGATTTGAGACCCAGTACTTC.

As regards this clone: The junction does not match germline at one end; this may be a read error. Other DNA sequences within the sample encode an identical CDR3. The V and J genes are TRBV28 and TRBJ2-7, with a tentative D call TRBD2 (6 bases). The CDR3 is 17 amino acids. Germline CDR1 MDHEN, CDR2 SYDVKM. The CDR3 DNA is TGCGCCAGCAGCCTCCTCCCGACTAGAGGGGTCCTCTACGAGCAGTACTTC. Protein product: CASSLLPTRGVLYEQYF.

The chain combines TRBV14 with TRBJ2-1; 14 nucleotides line up with TRBD2. CDR1 and CDR2 from the germline V gene are SGHDN and FVKESK. This CDR3 contains 16 residues. Unmatched junction bases numbered 2, after V lost 1 base and J lost 6 bases. CDR3 sequence: CASSQAGLAGVNEQFF. CDR3 bases: TGTGCCAGCAGCCAAGCGGGACTAGCGGGAGTCAATGAGCAGTTCTTC.

The V and J genes are TRBV5-6 and TRBJ2-1; 8 bases are a match to TRBD2. This CDR3 contains 15 residues. Germline CDR1 is SGHDT and CDR2 is YYEEEE. V lost 6 bases, J lost 3 bases, and 8 bases stayed unmatched. The CDR3 spells CASTILSGSYNEQFF. The CDR3 DNA follows: TGTGCCAGCACTATTCTAAGCGGGAGCTACAATGAGCAGTTCTTC. Drawing the rest from reference TRBV5-6 and TRBJ2-1, the complete variable domain is DAGVTQSPTHLIKTRGQQVTLRCSPKSGHDTVSWYQQALGQGPQFIFQYYEEEERQRGNFPDRFSGHQFPNYSSELNVNALLLGDSALYLCASTILSGSYNEQFFGPGTRLTVL.

The V gene is TRBV19, the J gene TRBJ2-7, with D maybe TRBD2 (7 bases). The V end was cut by 2 bases, the J end by 5 bases, with 16 bases between. The CDR3 extends over 15 amino acids. Per germline, CDR1 LNHDA and CDR2 SQIVND (reference sequence). CDR3 loop: CASSIFNGGADEQYF. The CDR3 DNA sequence: TGTGCCAGTAGTATATTCAATGGGGGGGCGGACGAGCAGTACTTC.

As regards this clone: The junction and the germline gene differ at one end; a read error may be behind it. The chain combines TRBV28 with TRBJ1-1; D is unresolved. The germline gives CDR1 MDHEN, CDR2 SYDVKM. The CDR3 is made up of 12 amino acids. The CDR3 protein is CAGSLEYTEAFF. CDR3 nucleotides: TGTGCCGGCAGTTTAGAGTACACTGAAGCTTTCTTT.